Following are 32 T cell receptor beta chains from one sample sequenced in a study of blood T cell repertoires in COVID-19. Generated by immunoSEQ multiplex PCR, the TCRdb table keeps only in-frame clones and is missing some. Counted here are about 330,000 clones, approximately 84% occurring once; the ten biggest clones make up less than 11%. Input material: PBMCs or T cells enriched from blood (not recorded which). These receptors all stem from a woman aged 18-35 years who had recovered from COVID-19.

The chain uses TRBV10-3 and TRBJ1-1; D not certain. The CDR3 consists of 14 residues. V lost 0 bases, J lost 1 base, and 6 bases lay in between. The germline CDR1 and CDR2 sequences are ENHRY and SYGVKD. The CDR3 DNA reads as TGTGCCATCAGTGAGTCGGCAGGGAACACTGAAGCTTTCTTT. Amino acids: CAISESAGNTEAFF.

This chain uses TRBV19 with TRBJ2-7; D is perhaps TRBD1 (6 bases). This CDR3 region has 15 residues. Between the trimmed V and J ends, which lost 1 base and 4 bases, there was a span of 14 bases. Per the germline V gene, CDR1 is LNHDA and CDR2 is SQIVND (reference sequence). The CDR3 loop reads CASSIGRGESYEQYF. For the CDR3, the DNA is TGTGCCAGTAGTATAGGCAGGGGAGAGAGTTACGAGCAGTACTTC.

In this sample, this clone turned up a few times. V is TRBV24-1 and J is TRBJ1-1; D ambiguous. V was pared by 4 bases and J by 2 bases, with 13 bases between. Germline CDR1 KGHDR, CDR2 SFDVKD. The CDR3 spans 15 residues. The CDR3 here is CATSDSGRGNTEAFF. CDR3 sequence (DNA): TGTGCCACCAGTGACTCCGGGAGAGGCAACACTGAAGCTTTCTTT.

CDR3 sequence reads: CSVEDLAGGYEQYF. CDR3 sequence (DNA): TGCAGCGTTGAAGATCTGGCGGGAGGCTACGAGCAGTACTTC. The chain employs TRBV29-1 and TRBJ2-7, with 8 bases aligning to TRBD2. Germline V CDR1 and CDR2: SQVTM, ANQGSEA. This CDR3 has 14 amino acids. V was clipped by 0 bases and J by 3 bases; unmatched bases: 4.

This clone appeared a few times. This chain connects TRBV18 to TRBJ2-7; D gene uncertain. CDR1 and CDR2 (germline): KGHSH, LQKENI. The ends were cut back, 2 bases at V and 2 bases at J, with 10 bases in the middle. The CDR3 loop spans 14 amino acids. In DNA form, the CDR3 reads TGTGCCAGCTCACCAGTTTCTACCGCCTACGAGCAGTACTTC. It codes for CASSPVSTAYEQYF. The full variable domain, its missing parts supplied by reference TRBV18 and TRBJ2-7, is NAGVMQNPRHLVRRRGQEARLRCSPMKGHSHVYWYRQLPEEGLKFMVYLQKENIIDESGMPKERFSAEFPKEGPSILRIQQVVRGDSAAYFCASSPVSTAYEQYFGPGTRLTVT.

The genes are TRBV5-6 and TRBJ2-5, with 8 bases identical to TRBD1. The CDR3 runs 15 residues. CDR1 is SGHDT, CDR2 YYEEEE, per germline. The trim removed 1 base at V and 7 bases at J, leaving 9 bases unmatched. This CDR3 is CASSLPDRASGTQYF. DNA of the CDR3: TGTGCCAGCAGCTTGCCGGACAGGGCCTCGGGGACCCAGTACTTC.

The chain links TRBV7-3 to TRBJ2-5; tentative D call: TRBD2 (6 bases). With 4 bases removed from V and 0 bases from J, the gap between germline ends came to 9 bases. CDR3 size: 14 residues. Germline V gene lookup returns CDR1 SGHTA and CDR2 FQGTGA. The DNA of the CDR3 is TGTGCCAGCAGCTCCCGGGACTACCAAGAGACCCAGTACTTC. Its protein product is CASSSRDYQETQYF.

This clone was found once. In DNA form, the CDR3 reads TGTGCCAGCAGTTACCTCCGGGGACTACCCTACAATGAGCAGTTCTTC. Its translation: CASSYLRGLPYNEQFF. This chain links TRBV6-2 or TRBV6-3 with TRBJ2-1, with 7 nucleotides matching TRBD2. Germline V gene data show CDR1 as MNHEY and CDR2 as SVGEGT. The CDR3 covers 16 residues. V trimming: 2 bases; J trimming: 2 bases; junction bases outside the gene matches: 6.

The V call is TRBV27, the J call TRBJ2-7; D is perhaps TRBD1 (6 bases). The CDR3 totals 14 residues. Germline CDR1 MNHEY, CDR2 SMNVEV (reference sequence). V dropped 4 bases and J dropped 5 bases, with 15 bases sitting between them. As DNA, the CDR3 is TGTGCCAGCAGTTGGCAAGGGGGATCTAACGAGCAGTACTTC. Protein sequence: CASSWQGGSNEQYF.

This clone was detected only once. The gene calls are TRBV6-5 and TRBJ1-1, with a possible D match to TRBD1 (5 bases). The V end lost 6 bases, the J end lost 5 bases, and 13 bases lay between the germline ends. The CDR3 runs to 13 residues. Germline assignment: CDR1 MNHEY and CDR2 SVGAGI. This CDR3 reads CASRWGARTEAFF. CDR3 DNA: TGTGCCAGCAGGTGGGGCGCGAGGACTGAAGCTTTCTTT.

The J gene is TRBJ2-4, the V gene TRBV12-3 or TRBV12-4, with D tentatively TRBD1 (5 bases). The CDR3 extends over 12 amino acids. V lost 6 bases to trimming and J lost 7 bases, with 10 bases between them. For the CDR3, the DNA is TGTGCCAGCAGCCGGGCAGGGAACATTCAGTACTTC. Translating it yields CASSRAGNIQYF.

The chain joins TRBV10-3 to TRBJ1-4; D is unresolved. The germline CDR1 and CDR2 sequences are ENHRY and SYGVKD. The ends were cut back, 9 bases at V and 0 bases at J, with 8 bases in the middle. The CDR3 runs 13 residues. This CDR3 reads CAISRATNEKLFF. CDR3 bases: TGTGCCATATCGAGAGCAACTAATGAAAAACTGTTTTTT.

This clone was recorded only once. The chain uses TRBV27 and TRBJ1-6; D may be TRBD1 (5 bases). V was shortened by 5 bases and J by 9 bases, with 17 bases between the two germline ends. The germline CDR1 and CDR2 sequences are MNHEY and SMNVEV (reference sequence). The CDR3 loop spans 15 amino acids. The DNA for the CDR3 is TGTGCCAGCAGTCCCTTCGGGGGTCTGGGTTCACCCCTCCACTTT. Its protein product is CASSPFGGLGSPLHF.

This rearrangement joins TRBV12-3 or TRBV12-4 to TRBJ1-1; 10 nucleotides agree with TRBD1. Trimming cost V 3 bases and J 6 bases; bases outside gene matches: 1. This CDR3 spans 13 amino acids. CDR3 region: CASSLGTGAEAFF. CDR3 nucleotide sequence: TGTGCCAGCAGTTTGGGGACAGGGGCTGAAGCTTTCTTT.

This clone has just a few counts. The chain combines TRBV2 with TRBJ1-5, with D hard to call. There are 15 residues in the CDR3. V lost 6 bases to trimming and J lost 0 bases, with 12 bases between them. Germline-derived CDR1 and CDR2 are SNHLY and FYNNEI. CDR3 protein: CASSDRESSNQPQHF. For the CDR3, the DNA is TGTGCCAGCAGCGACCGGGAGTCTAGCAATCAGCCCCAGCATTTT.

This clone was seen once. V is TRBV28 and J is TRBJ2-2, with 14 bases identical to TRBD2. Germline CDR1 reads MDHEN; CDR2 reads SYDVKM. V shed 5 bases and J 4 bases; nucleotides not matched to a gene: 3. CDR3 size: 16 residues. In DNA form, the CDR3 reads TGTGCCAGCAGTCAGACTAGCGGGGGGGGCACCGGGGAGCTGTTTTTT. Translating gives CASSQTSGGGTGELFF.

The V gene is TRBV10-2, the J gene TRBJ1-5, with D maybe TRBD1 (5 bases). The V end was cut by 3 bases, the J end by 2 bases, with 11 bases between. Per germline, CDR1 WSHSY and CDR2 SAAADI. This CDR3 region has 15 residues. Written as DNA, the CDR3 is TGCGCCAGCAGTGAAAAGGGGCTCGGCAATCAGCCCCAGCATTTT. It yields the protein CASSEKGLGNQPQHF.

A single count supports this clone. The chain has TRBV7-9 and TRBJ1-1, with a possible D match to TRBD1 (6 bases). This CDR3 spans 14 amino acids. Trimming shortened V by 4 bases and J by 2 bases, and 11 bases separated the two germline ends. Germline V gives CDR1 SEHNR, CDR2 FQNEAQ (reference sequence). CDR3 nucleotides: TGTGCCAGCAGCTCCCAGGACAGTAACACTGAAGCTTTCTTT. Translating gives CASSSQDSNTEAFF.

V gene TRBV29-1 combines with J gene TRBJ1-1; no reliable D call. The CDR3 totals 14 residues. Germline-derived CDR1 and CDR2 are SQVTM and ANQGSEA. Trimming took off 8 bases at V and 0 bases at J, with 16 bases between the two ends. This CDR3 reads CSTKEGFLNTEAFF. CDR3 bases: TGCAGCACCAAAGAGGGCTTTCTGAACACTGAAGCTTTCTTT. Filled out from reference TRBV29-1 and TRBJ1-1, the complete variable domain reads SAVISQKPSRDICQRGTSLTIQCQVDSQVTMMFWYRQQPGQSLTLIATANQGSEATYESGFVIDKFPISRPNLTFSTLTVSNMSPEDSSIYLCSTKEGFLNTEAFFGQGTRLTVV.

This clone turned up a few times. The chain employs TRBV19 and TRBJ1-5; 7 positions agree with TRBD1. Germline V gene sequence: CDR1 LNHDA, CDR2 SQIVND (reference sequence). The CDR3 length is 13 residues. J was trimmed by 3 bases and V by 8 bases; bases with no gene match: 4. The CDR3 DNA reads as TGTGCCAGTTCGGGACAGAACAATCAGCCCCAGCATTTT. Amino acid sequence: CASSGQNNQPQHF.

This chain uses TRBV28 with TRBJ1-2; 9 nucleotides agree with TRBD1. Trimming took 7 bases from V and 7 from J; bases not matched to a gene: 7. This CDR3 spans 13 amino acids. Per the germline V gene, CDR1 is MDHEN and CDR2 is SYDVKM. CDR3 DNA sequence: TGTGCCAGCACCAGGACAGGGGATCGTGGCTACACCTTC. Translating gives CASTRTGDRGYTF.

CDR3 sequence: CSVVRATEAFF. The DNA of the CDR3 is TGCAGCGTTGTCAGGGCCACTGAAGCTTTCTTT. The chain combines TRBV29-1 with TRBJ1-1; tentative D call: TRBD1 (5 bases). Looked up from germline, CDR1 is SQVTM and CDR2 is ANQGSEA. The CDR3 totals 11 residues. Deletions cut 4 bases from V and 4 bases from J, with 7 bases between. Looking up the rest from reference TRBV29-1 and TRBJ1-1 gives the full variable domain: SAVISQKPSRDICQRGTSLTIQCQVDSQVTMMFWYRQQPGQSLTLIATANQGSEATYESGFVIDKFPISRPNLTFSTLTVSNMSPEDSSIYLCSVVRATEAFFGQGTRLTVV.

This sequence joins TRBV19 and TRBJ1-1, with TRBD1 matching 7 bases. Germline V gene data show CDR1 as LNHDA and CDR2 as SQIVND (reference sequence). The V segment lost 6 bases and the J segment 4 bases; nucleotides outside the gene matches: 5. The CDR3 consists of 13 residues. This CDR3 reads CASREGQFTEAFF. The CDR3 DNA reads TGTGCCAGTAGGGAGGGACAGTTCACTGAAGCTTTCTTT.

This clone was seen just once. The CDR3 DNA is TGTGCCTGGCGGACCGACAGGGGAGGGGGCTATGGCTACACCTTC. It codes for CAWRTDRGGGYGYTF. This sequence joins TRBV30 and TRBJ1-2; 8 bases agree with TRBD1. The length of the CDR3 is 15 residues. Trimming cost V 5 bases and J 4 bases; bases outside gene matches: 12. Germline loops: CDR1 GTSNPN, CDR2 SVGIG (reference sequence).

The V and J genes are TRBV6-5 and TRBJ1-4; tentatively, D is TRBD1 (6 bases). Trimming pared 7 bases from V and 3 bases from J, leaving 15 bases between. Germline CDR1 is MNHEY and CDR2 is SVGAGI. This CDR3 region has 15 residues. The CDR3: CASTPTGRSNEKLFF. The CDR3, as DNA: TGTGCCAGCACGCCTACAGGGCGGTCTAATGAAAAACTGTTTTTT.

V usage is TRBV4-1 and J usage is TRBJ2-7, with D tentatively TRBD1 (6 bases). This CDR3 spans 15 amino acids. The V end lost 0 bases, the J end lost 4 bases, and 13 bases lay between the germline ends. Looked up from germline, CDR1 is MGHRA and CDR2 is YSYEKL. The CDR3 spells CASSQDQGTLYEQYF. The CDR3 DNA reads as TGCGCCAGCAGCCAAGATCAGGGGACGTTATACGAGCAGTACTTC.

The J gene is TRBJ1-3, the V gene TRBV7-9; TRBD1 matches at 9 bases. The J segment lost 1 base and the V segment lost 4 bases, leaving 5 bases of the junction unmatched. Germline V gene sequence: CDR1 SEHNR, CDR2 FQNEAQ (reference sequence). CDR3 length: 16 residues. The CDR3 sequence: CASSSPTGGSGNTIYF. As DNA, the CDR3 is TGTGCCAGCAGCTCGCCGACAGGGGGTTCTGGAAACACCATATATTTT.

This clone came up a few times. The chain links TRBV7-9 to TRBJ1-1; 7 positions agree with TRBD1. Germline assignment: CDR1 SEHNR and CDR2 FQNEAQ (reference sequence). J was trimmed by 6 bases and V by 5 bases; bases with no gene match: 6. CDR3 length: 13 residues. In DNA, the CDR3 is TGTGCCAGCAGCCCCGGGACAGCAGCTGAAGCTTTCTTT. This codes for CASSPGTAAEAFF.

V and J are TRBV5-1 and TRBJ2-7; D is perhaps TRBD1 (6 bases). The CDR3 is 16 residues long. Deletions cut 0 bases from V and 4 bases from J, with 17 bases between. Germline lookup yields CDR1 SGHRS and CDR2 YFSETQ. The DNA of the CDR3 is TGCGCCAGCAGCTTGGGGACCGACAGGATAGGGTACGAGCAGTACTTC. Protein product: CASSLGTDRIGYEQYF.

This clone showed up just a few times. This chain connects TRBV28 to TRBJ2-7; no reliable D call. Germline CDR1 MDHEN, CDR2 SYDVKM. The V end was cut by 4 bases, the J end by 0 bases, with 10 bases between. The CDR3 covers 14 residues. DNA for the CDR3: TGTGCCAGCAGTTACCACGATAGCTCCTACGAGCAGTACTTC. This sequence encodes CASSYHDSSYEQYF.

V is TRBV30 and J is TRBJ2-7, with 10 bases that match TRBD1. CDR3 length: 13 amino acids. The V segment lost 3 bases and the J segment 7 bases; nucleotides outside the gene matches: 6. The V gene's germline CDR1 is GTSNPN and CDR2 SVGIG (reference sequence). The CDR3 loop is CAWSLGQGREQYF. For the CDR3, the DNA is TGTGCCTGGAGCTTGGGACAGGGGAGGGAGCAGTACTTC.

CDR3 nucleotides: TGTGCCAGCAGCTTGGAGGCGGGGCACTACGAGCAGTACTTC. Protein sequence: CASSLEAGHYEQYF. The chain joins TRBV5-4 to TRBJ2-7; weak D call: TRBD2 (6 bases). Germline V gene lookup returns CDR1 SGHNT and CDR2 YYREEE (reference sequence). The V and J ends lost 0 bases and 3 bases respectively, with 10 bases between them. The CDR3 runs to 14 residues.